This passage covers 2 T cell receptor beta chains from one sample sequenced in a study of blood T cell repertoires in COVID-19. Some clones are missing from TCRdb's copy, which holds only in-frame ones; the method was immunoSEQ multiplex PCR. The sample contains 130,000 to 150,000 clones, over 60% of which appear only once. The sample consisted of peripheral blood. Every receptor here comes from an elderly man with acute or convalescent COVID-19.

The J gene is TRBJ1-3, the V gene TRBV12-3 or TRBV12-4; TRBD1 matches at 7 bases. V trimming: 7 bases; J trimming: 6 bases; junction bases outside the gene matches: 3. The CDR3 runs to 12 residues. The CDR3: CASKEGANTIYF. The CDR3 coding sequence is TGTGCCAGCAAGGAGGGGGCAAACACCATATATTTT.

The V gene is TRBV2, the J gene TRBJ2-7, with 7 bases matching TRBD1. Germline lookup yields CDR1 SNHLY and CDR2 FYNNEI. The CDR3 is 13 amino acids. The V gene end was trimmed by 7 bases and the J gene end by 6 bases; junction bases not matched to a gene: 9. The CDR3 bases are TGTGCCAGCAAAGAGGGACAGCAGTCCGAGCAGTACTTC. Protein: CASKEGQQSEQYF.